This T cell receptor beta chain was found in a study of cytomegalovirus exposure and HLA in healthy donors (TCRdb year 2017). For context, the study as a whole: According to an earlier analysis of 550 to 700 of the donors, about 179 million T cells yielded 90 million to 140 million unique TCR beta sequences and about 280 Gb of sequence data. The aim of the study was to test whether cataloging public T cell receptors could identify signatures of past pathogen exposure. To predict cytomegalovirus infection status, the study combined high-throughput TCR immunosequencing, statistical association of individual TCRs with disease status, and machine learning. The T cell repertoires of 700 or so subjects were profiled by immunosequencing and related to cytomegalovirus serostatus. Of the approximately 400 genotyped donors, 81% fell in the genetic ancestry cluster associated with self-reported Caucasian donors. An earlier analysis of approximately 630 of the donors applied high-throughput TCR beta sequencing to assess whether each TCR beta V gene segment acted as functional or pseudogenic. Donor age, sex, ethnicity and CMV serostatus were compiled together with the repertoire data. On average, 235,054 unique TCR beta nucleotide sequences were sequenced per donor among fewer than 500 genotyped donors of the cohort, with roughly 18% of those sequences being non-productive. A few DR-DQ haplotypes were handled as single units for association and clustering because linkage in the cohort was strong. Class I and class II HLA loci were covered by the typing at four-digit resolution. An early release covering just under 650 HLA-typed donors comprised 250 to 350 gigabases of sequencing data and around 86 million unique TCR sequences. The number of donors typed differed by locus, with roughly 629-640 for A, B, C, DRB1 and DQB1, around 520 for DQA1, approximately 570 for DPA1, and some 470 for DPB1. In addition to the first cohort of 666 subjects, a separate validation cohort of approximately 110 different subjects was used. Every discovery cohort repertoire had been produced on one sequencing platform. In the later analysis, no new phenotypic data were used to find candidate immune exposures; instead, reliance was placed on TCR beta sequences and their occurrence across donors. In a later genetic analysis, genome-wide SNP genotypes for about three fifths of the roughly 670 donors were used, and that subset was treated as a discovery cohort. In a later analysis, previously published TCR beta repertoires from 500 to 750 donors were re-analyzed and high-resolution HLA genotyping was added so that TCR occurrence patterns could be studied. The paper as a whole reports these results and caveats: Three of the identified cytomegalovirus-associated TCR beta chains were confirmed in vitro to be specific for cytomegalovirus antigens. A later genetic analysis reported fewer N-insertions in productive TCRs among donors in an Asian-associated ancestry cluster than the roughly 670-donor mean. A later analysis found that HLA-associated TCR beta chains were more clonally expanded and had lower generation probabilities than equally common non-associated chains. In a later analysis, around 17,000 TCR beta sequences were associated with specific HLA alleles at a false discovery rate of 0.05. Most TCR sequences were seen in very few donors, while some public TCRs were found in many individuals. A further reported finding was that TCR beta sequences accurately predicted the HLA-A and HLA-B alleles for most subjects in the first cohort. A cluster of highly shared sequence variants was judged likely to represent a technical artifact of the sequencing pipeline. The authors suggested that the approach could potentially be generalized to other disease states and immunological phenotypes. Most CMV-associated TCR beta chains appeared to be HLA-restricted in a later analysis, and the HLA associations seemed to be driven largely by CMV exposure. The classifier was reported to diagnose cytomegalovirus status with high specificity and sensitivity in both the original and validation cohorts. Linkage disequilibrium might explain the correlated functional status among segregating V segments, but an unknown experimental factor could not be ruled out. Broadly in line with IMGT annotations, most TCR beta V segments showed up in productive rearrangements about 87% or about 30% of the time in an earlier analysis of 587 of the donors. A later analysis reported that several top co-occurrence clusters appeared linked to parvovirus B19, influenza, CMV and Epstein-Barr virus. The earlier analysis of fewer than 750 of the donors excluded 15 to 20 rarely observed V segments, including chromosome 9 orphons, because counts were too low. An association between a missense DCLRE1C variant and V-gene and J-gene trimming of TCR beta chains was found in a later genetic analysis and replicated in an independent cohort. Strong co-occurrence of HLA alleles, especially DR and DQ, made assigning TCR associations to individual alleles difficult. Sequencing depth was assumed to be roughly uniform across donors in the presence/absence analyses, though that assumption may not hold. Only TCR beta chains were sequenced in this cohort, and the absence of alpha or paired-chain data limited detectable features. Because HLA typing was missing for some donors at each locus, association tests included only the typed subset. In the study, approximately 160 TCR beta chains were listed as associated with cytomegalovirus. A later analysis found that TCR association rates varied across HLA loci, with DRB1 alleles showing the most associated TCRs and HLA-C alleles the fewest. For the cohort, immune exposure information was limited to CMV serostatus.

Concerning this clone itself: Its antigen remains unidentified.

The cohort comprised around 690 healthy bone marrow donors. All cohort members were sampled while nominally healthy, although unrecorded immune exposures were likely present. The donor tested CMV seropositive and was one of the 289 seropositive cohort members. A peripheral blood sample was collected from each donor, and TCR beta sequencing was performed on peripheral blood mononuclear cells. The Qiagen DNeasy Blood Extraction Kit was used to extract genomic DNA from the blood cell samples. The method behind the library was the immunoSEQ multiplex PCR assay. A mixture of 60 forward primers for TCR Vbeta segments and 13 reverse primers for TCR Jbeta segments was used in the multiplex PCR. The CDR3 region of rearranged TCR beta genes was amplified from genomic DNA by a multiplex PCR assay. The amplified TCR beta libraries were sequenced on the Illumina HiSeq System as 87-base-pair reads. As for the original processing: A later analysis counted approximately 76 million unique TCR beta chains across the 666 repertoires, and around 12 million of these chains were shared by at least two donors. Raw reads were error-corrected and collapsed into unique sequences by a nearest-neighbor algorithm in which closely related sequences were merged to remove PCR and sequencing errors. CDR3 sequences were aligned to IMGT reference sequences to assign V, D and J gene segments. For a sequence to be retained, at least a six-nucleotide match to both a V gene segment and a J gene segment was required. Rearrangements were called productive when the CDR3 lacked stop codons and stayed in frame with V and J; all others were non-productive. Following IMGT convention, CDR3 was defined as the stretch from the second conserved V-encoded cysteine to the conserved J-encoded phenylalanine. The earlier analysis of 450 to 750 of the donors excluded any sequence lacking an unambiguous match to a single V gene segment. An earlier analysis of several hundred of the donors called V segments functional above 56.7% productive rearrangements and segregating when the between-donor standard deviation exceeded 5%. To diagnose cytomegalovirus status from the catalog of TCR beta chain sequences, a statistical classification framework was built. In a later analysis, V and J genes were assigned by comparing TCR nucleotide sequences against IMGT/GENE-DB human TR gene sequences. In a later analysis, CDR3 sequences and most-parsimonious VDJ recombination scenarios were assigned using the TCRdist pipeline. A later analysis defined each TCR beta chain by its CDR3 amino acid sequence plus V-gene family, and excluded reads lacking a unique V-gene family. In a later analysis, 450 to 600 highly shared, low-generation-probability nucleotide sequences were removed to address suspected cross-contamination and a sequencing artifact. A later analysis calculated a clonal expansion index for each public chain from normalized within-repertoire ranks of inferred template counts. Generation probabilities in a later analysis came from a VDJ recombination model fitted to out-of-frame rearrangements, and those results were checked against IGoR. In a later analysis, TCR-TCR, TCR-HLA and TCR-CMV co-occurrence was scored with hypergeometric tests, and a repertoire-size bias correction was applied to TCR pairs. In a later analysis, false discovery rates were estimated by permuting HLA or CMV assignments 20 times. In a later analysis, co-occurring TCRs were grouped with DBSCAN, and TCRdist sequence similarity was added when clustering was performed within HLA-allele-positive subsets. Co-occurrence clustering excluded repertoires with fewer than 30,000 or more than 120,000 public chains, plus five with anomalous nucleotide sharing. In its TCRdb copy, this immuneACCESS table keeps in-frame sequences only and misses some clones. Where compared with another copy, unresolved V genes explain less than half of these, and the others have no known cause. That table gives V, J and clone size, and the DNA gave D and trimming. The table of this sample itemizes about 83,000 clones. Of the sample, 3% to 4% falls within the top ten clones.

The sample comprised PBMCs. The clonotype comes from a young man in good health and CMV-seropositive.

The DNA sequence is given as TGCGCCAGCAGCTTGGCCGGTAGAGGGCGAGAGACCCAGTACTTC. Its amino acids are CASSLAGRGRETQYF. The chain is made from TRBV5-1 and TRBJ2-5; matching of 5 bases hints at TRBD2 as the D gene. From the cysteine up to the phenylalanine, the CDR3 has a length of 15 residues. Left in the record is the CDR3 DNA by itself, 45 bases read in frame from the first base. The germline V gene sets CDR1 to SGHRS and CDR2 to YFSETQ. Between the V and J ends, shortened by 0 bases and 4 bases respectively, the junction contains 13 bases.